The 3 T cell receptor beta chains below all came from one sample that was sequenced in a study of blood T cells in healthy people across ages. The second PCR ran about 6 to 11 cycles with a sample-barcoded 5' primer and J-beta primers. A single record per CDR3 protein comes from TCRdb applying MiXCR to the 5' RACE reads. The table lists about a million distinct CDR3 sequences, roughly half of them singletons. The source material was blood. These receptors originate from a woman aged 55-70 years in good health.

The chain links TRBV9 to TRBJ1-1; D gene ambiguous. The CDR3 runs 14 residues. V was cut by 0 bases and J by 8 bases, with 14 bases left in between. CDR1 is SGDLS and CDR2 is YYNGEE in the germline V gene. The CDR3 loop is CASSVELTTHEAFF. CDR3 in DNA: TGTGCCAGCAGCGTAGAATTGACGACTCACGAAGCTTTCTTT.

The chain joins TRBV27 to TRBJ2-6; D is ambiguous. Germline V gives CDR1 MNHEY, CDR2 SMNVEV (reference sequence). This CDR3 is 17 amino acids long. Between the trimmed V and J ends, which lost 6 bases and 2 bases, there was a span of 17 bases. The CDR3 sequence is CASSPVPSVTGANVLTF. CDR3 sequence (DNA): TGTGCCAGCAGCCCCGTGCCCTCGGTTACTGGGGCCAACGTCCTGACTTTC.

In nucleotides, the CDR3 is TGTGCCAGCAGTTTTCTTGGGACAGGGTCAAGTGAGCAGTACTTC. As protein: CASSFLGTGSSEQYF. The chain links TRBV28 to TRBJ2-7, with 9 bases matching TRBD1. CDR1 is MDHEN, CDR2 SYDVKM, per germline. This CDR3 is 15 amino acids long. Germline trimming cut 3 bases from V and 7 bases from J; bases unmatched to any gene: 10.